One sample yielded the 20 T cell receptor beta chains listed below, sequenced in a study of shared clonotypes between healthy human individuals. Using immunoSEQ multiplex PCR, the repertoire was profiled, and TCRdb retains in-frame clones only, with some absent. This table holds 2 million to 3 million clones, over 85% found once. The sample comprised naive CD4+ T cells sorted from blood. The subset denotes: CD45RA+ positively selected. The receptor source for this set is a man aged 18 to 30 in good health.

The chain couples TRBV6-5 to TRBJ1-2, with no clear D. The ends were cut back, 6 bases at V and 4 bases at J, with 9 bases in the middle. This CDR3 is built from 12 residues. Germline loops: CDR1 MNHEY, CDR2 SVGAGI. CDR3 residues: CASRDRSYGYTF. CDR3 DNA: TGTGCCAGCAGGGACCGAAGCTATGGCTACACCTTC.

J is TRBJ2-7 and V is TRBV2; the D gene is possibly TRBD1 (5 bases). CDR1 is SNHLY, CDR2 FYNNEI, per germline. The CDR3 loop spans 16 amino acids. V was shortened by 2 bases and J by 4 bases, with 18 bases between the two germline ends. CDR3 residues: CASSENAGQKGYEQYF. CDR3 DNA sequence: TGTGCCAGCAGTGAAAACGCTGGACAAAAGGGTTACGAGCAGTACTTC.

This rearrangement joins TRBV5-1 to TRBJ2-3, with 8 bases matching TRBD2. Losses at the gene ends were 4 bases for V and 10 bases for J; bases not matched to a gene: 8. Per the germline V gene, CDR1 is SGHRS and CDR2 is YFSETQ. CDR3 length: 13 residues. Written as DNA, the CDR3 is TGCGCCAGCAGCCGGGGGGGACTAGAAGCGCAGTATTTT. This codes for CASSRGGLEAQYF. Full variable domain (missing parts from reference TRBV5-1 and TRBJ2-3): KAGVTQTPRYLIKTRGQQVTLSCSPISGHRSVSWYQQTPGQGLQFLFEYFSETQRNKGNFPGRFSGRQFSNSRSEMNVSTLELGDSALYLCASSRGGLEAQYFGPGTRLTVL.

The CDR3 coding sequence is TGTGCCAGTAGTATGGGACTGGGGTGGGAGCAGTACTTC. Protein product: CASSMGLGWEQYF. The gene calls are TRBV19 and TRBJ2-7; D may be TRBD2 (6 bases). V was trimmed by 3 bases and J by 7 bases, leaving 13 bases between them. This CDR3 has 13 amino acids. Germline V lookup: CDR1 LNHDA, CDR2 SQIVND (reference sequence).

The chain links TRBV29-1 to TRBJ2-1; 15 nucleotides agree with TRBD2. The CDR3 sequence is 15 residues long. The germline V gene has CDR1 SQVTM and CDR2 ANQGSEA. V shed 6 bases, J shed 4 bases, and the junction held 4 bases outside the gene matches. The CDR3 nucleotides are TGCAGCGTCTCGGGGACTAGCGGGAGGTACAATGAGCAGTTCTTC. Protein sequence: CSVSGTSGRYNEQFF.

This clone showed up just a few times. The gene calls are TRBV7-2 and TRBJ1-1; possible D gene TRBD1, 5 bases. With 5 bases removed from V and 1 base from J, the gap between germline ends came to 17 bases. CDR3 length: 16 residues. From germline, CDR1 is SGHTA and CDR2 FQGNSA. For the CDR3, the DNA is TGTGCCAGCAGCCAACCTGGGGGGAAGGCGAACACTGAAGCTTTCTTT. This codes for CASSQPGGKANTEAFF.

This chain connects TRBV5-6 to TRBJ2-5; 10 bases align to TRBD2. Per germline, CDR1 SGHDT and CDR2 YYEEEE. This CDR3 contains 14 residues. V trimming: 4 bases; J trimming: 5 bases; junction bases outside the gene matches: 5. DNA for the CDR3: TGTGCCAGCAGCCTAGCGGGGGTAGGGGAGACCCAGTACTTC. As protein: CASSLAGVGETQYF.

This sequence joins TRBV6-1 and TRBJ1-2; D is undetermined. V was trimmed by 3 bases and J by 3 bases, leaving 2 bases between them. This CDR3 region has 11 residues. CDR1 is MNHNS and CDR2 is SASEGT in the germline V gene. CDR3 DNA: TGTGCCAGCAGTGACGACTATGGCTACACCTTC. Translating it yields CASSDDYGYTF.

This chain connects TRBV19 to TRBJ1-1; 9 positions match TRBD1. The CDR3 loop spans 15 amino acids. Per the germline V gene, CDR1 is LNHDA and CDR2 is SQIVND (reference sequence). With V trimmed by 4 bases and J by 1 base, 4 bases remained unmatched. The CDR3: CASSKGTGKNTEAFF. CDR3 bases: TGTGCCAGTAGTAAGGGGACAGGGAAGAACACTGAAGCTTTCTTT. Combining the CDR3 with reference TRBV19 and TRBJ1-1 gives the whole variable domain DGGITQSPKYLFRKEGQNVTLSCEQNLNHDAMYWYRQDPGQGLRLIYYSQIVNDFQKGDIAEGYSVSREKKESFPLTVTSAQKNPTAFYLCASSKGTGKNTEAFFGQGTRLTVV.

The genes are TRBV7-9 and TRBJ2-1, with TRBD2 matching 7 bases. This CDR3 spans 15 amino acids. Germline CDR1 reads SEHNR; CDR2 reads FQNEAQ (reference sequence). With 2 bases clipped from V and 9 bases from J, the junction kept 10 bases outside the gene matches. The CDR3 DNA reads TGTGCCAGCAGCTTAAGGGCTAGCGGACAAGGTGAGCAGTTCTTC. This gives the protein CASSLRASGQGEQFF.

V is TRBV5-1 and J is TRBJ1-4, with no clear D. V shed 0 bases and J shed 4 bases, with 7 bases lying between them. The CDR3 sequence is 14 residues long. Germline V gene sequence: CDR1 SGHRS, CDR2 YFSETQ. This CDR3 reads CASSLGLGNEKLFF. Here the CDR3 DNA reads TGCGCCAGCAGCTTGGGGTTGGGTAATGAAAAACTGTTTTTT.

V gene TRBV10-3 combines with J gene TRBJ1-4, with D hard to call. The CDR3 extends over 15 amino acids. V was cut by 0 bases and J by 5 bases, with 10 bases left in between. The V gene's germline CDR1 is ENHRY and CDR2 SYGVKD. The DNA of the CDR3 is TGTGCCATCAGTGAGTCCGACTTCAGGAATGAAAAACTGTTTTTT. Residues: CAISESDFRNEKLFF.

The chain uses TRBV6-1 and TRBJ2-3; TRBD2 matches at 8 bases. CDR3 length: 14 residues. The germline V gene has CDR1 MNHNS and CDR2 SASEGT. V shed 8 bases, J shed 0 bases, and the junction held 4 bases outside the gene matches. The CDR3 DNA sequence: TGTGCCAGCGGCCAGCGGGAGAGCACAGATACGCAGTATTTT. This gives the protein CASGQRESTDTQYF.

J is TRBJ2-7 and V is TRBV5-1, with a tentative D call TRBD1 (6 bases). V was shortened by 2 bases and J by 2 bases, with 11 bases between the two germline ends. The germline gives CDR1 SGHRS, CDR2 YFSETQ. There are 14 residues in the CDR3. This CDR3 reads CASSFAAGAYEQYF. The CDR3 region has the DNA TGCGCCAGCAGCTTTGCCGCAGGGGCCTACGAGCAGTACTTC.

The rearrangement links TRBV5-1 to TRBJ1-3; D call uncertain. The CDR3 is 17 residues long. V dropped 4 bases and J dropped 0 bases, with 17 bases sitting between them. Germline CDR1 reads SGHRS; CDR2 reads YFSETQ. Here the CDR3 DNA reads TGCGCCAGCAGCCCTAATGTAGGGTCCAACTCTGGAAACACCATATATTTT. This translates into CASSPNVGSNSGNTIYF.

As regards this clone: Other nucleotide sequences in the sample specify the same CDR3. The chain is built from TRBV30 and TRBJ2-1, with D tentatively TRBD2 (6 bases). V lost 0 bases and J 10 bases, leaving 10 bases between the germline ends. The CDR3 is 12 amino acids. Germline V gives CDR1 GTSNPN, CDR2 SVGIG (reference sequence). CDR3 DNA: TGTGCCTGGAGTGTGGGGGGACGGGAGCAGTTCTTC. The encoded protein is CAWSVGGREQFF.

Comment on this clone: At one end, the junction sequence differs from germline, possibly due to a read error. The V gene is TRBV7-7, the J gene TRBJ2-1; the match to TRBD2 covers 9 bases. The V gene's germline CDR1 is SSHAT and CDR2 FNYEAQ (reference sequence). This CDR3 is built from 16 residues. The CDR3 DNA sequence: TGTGCTAGCAGCCCGAGACTAGCGGAGACATACAATGAGCAGTTCTTC. Amino acids: CASSPRLAETYNEQFF.

The V and J genes are TRBV6-5 and TRBJ1-1; a weak D match, TRBD1 (6 bases). The CDR3 consists of 13 residues. V lost 2 bases and J lost 8, with 12 bases in between. Germline lookup yields CDR1 MNHEY and CDR2 SVGAGI. The DNA of the CDR3 is TGTGCCAGCAGTTACCGGGGGGCTGGGGAAGCTTTCTTT. Residues: CASSYRGAGEAFF.

The chain has TRBV6-4 and TRBJ1-1; the D gene is possibly TRBD1 (5 bases). This CDR3 has 15 amino acids. CDR1 is MRHNA, CDR2 SNTAGT, per germline. With 6 bases removed from V and 2 bases from J, the gap between germline ends came to 16 bases. The CDR3, as DNA: TGTGCCAGCAGGACGCCCCCAACAGGAAACACTGAAGCTTTCTTT. It codes for CASRTPPTGNTEAFF.

A single count supports this clone. The J gene is TRBJ2-2, the V gene TRBV4-1, with 10 bases fitting TRBD2. With 2 bases clipped from V and 6 bases from J, the junction kept 12 bases outside the gene matches. The germline CDR1 and CDR2 sequences are MGHRA and YSYEKL. CDR3 length: 18 residues. The CDR3 protein is CASSQTSRRSGGAGELFF. CDR3 in DNA: TGCGCCAGCAGCCAAACCTCCAGACGGAGCGGGGGGGCCGGGGAGCTGTTTTTT.